Listed below are T cell receptor beta chains from one sample, sequenced in a study of T cell repertoires in cytomegalovirus infection. The antigens for these receptors are not known. TCRdb itself ran the reads through MiXCR, one entry per CDR3 protein. The sample contains some 920,000 distinct CDR3 sequences, roughly 30% of which appear only once. The sequenced sample was cultured CD8+ T cells from PBMCs, obtained from culture after CMV antigen stimulation. The receptor set was obtained from a human donor in good health (CMV status not recorded). Some clones in this sample may be carry-over from other donors' samples. The CDR3 runs from the conserved cysteine through the conserved F or W. D genes are given only for firm matches. Clone size is given for some rows only: seen once, a few or many times, or a class if the clone is expanded.

>.|many|TRBJ2-5|TRBV7-9
CASSRDLGQETQYF
TGTGCCAGCAGCCGGGACCTAGGGCAAGAGACCCAGTACTTC
>.|many|TRBJ1-1|TRBV27
CASSPSANTEAFF
TGTGCCAGCAGTCCCTCAGCGAACACTGAAGCTTTCTTT
>.|.|TRBJ2-3|TRBV27
CASSLGGALNTDTQYF
TGTGCCAGCAGTTTAGGGGGGGCGCTTAACACAGATACGCAGTATTTT
>.|many|TRBJ2-5|TRBV7-2
CAASMGVIQETQYF
TGTGCCGCCAGCATGGGGGTTATTCAAGAGACCCAGTACTTC
>TRBD1|.|TRBJ2-1|TRBV15
CATREDRGYNEQFF
TGTGCCACCAGGGAGGACAGGGGGTACAATGAGCAGTTCTTC
>.|.|TRBJ1-5|TRBV19
CASSQEPRLDMRDQPQHF
TGTGCCAGTAGCCAGGAGCCGCGACTCGACATGCGGGATCAGCCCCAGCATTTT
>.|.|TRBJ1-4|TRBV19
CASSIDPGSTNEKLFF
TGTGCCAGTAGTATCGACCCAGGGTCAACTAATGAAAAACTGTTTTTT
>.|.|TRBJ2-1|TRBV9
CASSDSVDEQFF
TGTGCCAGCAGCGACTCCGTGGATGAGCAGTTCTTC
>.|once|TRBJ1-3|TRBV2
CASIGKGTIYF
TGTGCCAGCATCGGAAAAGGCACCATATATTTT
>.|.|TRBJ2-7|TRBV12-3/TRBV12-4
CASRGGNTYEQYF
TGTGCCAGCAGGGGCGGGAACACCTACGAGCAGTACTTC
>.|.|TRBJ1-5|TRBV27
CASSSMQGDQPQHF
TGTGCCAGCTCCTCCATGCAGGGCGATCAGCCCCAGCATTTT
>TRBD1|.|TRBJ2-2|TRBV12-3/TRBV12-4
CASSPGQGLNTGELFF
TGTGCCAGCAGTCCGGGACAGGGATTGAACACCGGGGAGCTGTTTTTT
>TRBD2|many|TRBJ2-1|TRBV28
CASSWSGTFESYNEQFF
TGTGCCAGCAGTTGGAGCGGGACCTTTGAGTCCTACAATGAGCAGTTCTTC
>.|many|TRBJ1-1|TRBV11-3
CASSPGMNTEAFF
TGTGCCAGCAGTCCAGGAATGAACACTGAAGCTTTCTTT
>TRBD2|.|TRBJ2-1|TRBV29-1
CSAGGAINNEQFF
TGCAGCGCGGGGGGGGCGATTAACAATGAGCAGTTCTTC
>.|few|TRBJ1-2|TRBV12-3/TRBV12-4
CASSLTEKKLSYGYTF
TGTGCCAGCAGTTTAACGGAGAAGAAACTCTCCTATGGCTACACCTTC
>.|few|TRBJ1-1|TRBV12-5
CASGLQVMAEAFF
TGTGCTAGTGGTTTGCAGGTTATGGCAGAAGCTTTCTTT
>.|.|TRBJ1-2|TRBV12-3/TRBV12-4
CASRPQGSHYGYTF
TGTGCCAGCAGACCTCAAGGGTCCCACTATGGCTACACCTTC
>.|.|TRBJ1-2|TRBV7-9
CASSFAGGTYGYTF
TGTGCCAGCAGCTTTGCTGGCGGGACCTATGGCTACACCTTC
>.|few|TRBJ2-6|TRBV6-5
CASSYSIITQGFSGGANVLTF
TGTGCCAGCAGTTACTCGATAATCACGCAGGGCTTCTCGGGAGGGGCCAACGTCCTGACTTTC
>.|.|TRBJ1-5|TRBV20-1
CSAVLGGASQPQHF
TGCAGTGCTGTCCTTGGGGGGGCAAGTCAGCCCCAGCATTTT
>.|many|TRBJ1-1|TRBV12-3/TRBV12-4
CASRVGGIMNTEAFF
TGTGCCAGCAGGGTCGGAGGGATCATGAACACTGAAGCTTTCTTT
>.|.|TRBJ2-5|TRBV7-6
CASSHSSGLYQETQYF
TGTGCCAGCAGCCACTCCTCAGGGCTTTACCAAGAGACCCAGTACTTC
>.|.|TRBJ1-5|TRBV20-1
CSARARESQPQHF
TGCAGTGCTAGGGCCCGGGAGAGTCAGCCCCAGCATTTT
>TRBD1|.|TRBJ1-6|TRBV24-1
CATSTGASPLHF
TGTGCCACCAGTACAGGGGCTTCACCCCTCCACTTT
>TRBD2|many|TRBJ2-3|TRBV15
CATSTLAGGTDTQYF
TGTGCCACCAGCACTCTAGCGGGGGGCACAGATACGCAGTATTTT
>.|.|TRBJ2-5|TRBV7-6
CASSRIHQETQYF
TGTGCCAGCAGCCGGATCCATCAAGAGACCCAGTACTTC
>.|many|TRBJ1-5|TRBV7-2
CASSLGLNWPQHF
TGTGCCAGCAGCTTAGGACTGAACTGGCCCCAGCATTTT
>.|.|TRBJ1-2|TRBV9
CASGEEIYGYTF
TGTGCCAGCGGTGAGGAGATCTATGGCTACACCTTC
>TRBD2|.|TRBJ2-1|TRBV4-1
CASSQGGGFYNEQFF
TGCGCCAGCAGCCAAGGCGGGGGGTTCTACAATGAGCAGTTCTTC
>.|.|TRBJ2-3|TRBV29-1
CSVQESGTDTQYF
TGCAGCGTTCAGGAGAGTGGCACAGATACGCAGTATTTT
>.|.|TRBJ2-2|TRBV5-5
CASSSHPAGELFF
TGTGCCAGCAGCTCCCACCCGGCCGGGGAGCTGTTTTTT
>TRBD2|.|TRBJ2-4|TRBV7-6
CASSLRAGGPPGNIQYF
TGTGCCAGCAGCTTAAGAGCGGGGGGGCCCCCGGGAAACATTCAGTACTTC
>.|.|TRBJ2-3|TRBV6-2/TRBV6-3
CASSYYRTAADTQYF
TGTGCCAGCAGTTACTACCGGACAGCAGCAGATACGCAGTATTTT
>.|.|TRBJ2-3|TRBV5-4
CASSRLQGDTQYF
TGTGCCAGCAGCAGGTTACAGGGAGATACGCAGTATTTT